These 7 T cell receptor beta chains originate from one sample sequenced in a study of identical twins. TCRdb reprocessed the 5' RACE reads with MiXCR, giving one entry per CDR3 protein. The sample has 450,000 to 500,000 distinct CDR3 sequences, roughly an eighth seen once; the top ten hold about 0.97%. These data also formed part of another study, on yellow fever vaccine responses in identical twins.

Sequenced material: CD4+ T cells sorted from blood. These receptors all come from a woman aged 18 to 35 in good health.

This clonotype appeared a few times. The J gene is TRBJ2-1, the V gene TRBV9; 8 nucleotides align to TRBD1. After removal of 3 bases from V and 5 bases from J, the junction contained 13 bases not matched to a gene. Germline V gene data show CDR1 as SGDLS and CDR2 as YYNGEE. This CDR3 comprises 17 residues. CDR3 residues: CASSERGQEILHNEQFF. DNA of the CDR3: TGTGCCAGCAGCGAGAGGGGACAGGAAATTTTACACAATGAGCAGTTCTTC.

This clonotype was seen once. The junction shows a germline mismatch at one end, possibly a read error. This chain connects TRBV29-1 to TRBJ2-3; possibly TRBD1 for D (5 bases). Germline values: CDR1 SQVTM, CDR2 ANQGSEA. The CDR3 runs to 11 residues. CDR3 sequence reads: CSVASTGTQYF. DNA of the CDR3: TGCAGCGTTGCCAGCACAGGTACGCAGTATTTT.

This clonotype was observed at least ten times. The rearrangement joins TRBV12-3 or TRBV12-4 to TRBJ2-7, with D maybe TRBD1 (5 bases). V was pared by 5 bases and J by 3 bases, with 14 bases between. The CDR3 has 14 residues. DNA for the CDR3: TGTGCCAGCAGTCTTCTTGGGGCAGGCTACGAGCAGTACTTC. Protein product: CASSLLGAGYEQYF.

The gene calls are TRBV11-2 and TRBJ2-3, with 10 bases that match TRBD2. The CDR3 has 18 residues. The ends lost 5 bases at V and 3 bases at J; junction bases unmatched: 14. The germline gives CDR1 SGHAT, CDR2 FQNNGV. CDR3 DNA: TGTGCCAGCAGCCCCGACTCTTGTCTAGCGGGAGTGACAGATACGCAGTATTTT. It yields the protein CASSPDSCLAGVTDTQYF.

This clonotype has a handful of counts. Mismatch with germline at one junction end may stem from a read error. This rearrangement joins TRBV25-1 to TRBJ2-7, with 12 positions matching TRBD2. Per germline, CDR1 MGHDK and CDR2 SYGVNS. The CDR3 sequence is 16 residues long. CDR3 protein: CASSESLGLAGGPAHF. CDR3 nucleotide sequence: TGTGCCAGCAGTGAATCCCTAGGGCTAGCGGGAGGGCCCGCGCACTTC.

This chain uses TRBV18 with TRBJ2-1; no reliable D call. CDR1 is KGHSH, CDR2 LQKENI, per germline. V lost 2 bases, J lost 8 bases, and 10 bases lay in between. The CDR3 loop spans 13 amino acids. In nucleotides, the CDR3 is TGTGCCAGCTCACCAGGGGTAGTGGATGAGCAGTTCTTC. Translated: CASSPGVVDEQFF.

This rearrangement joins TRBV30 to TRBJ1-1, with 8 bases lining up with TRBD1. Trimming at V came to 3 bases and at J to 3 bases, leaving 9 bases not matched to a gene. Germline V lookup: CDR1 GTSNPN, CDR2 SVGIG (reference sequence). The CDR3 runs to 15 residues. CDR3 DNA sequence: TGTGCCTGGAGGCTGTGGAAACAGGGGGACACTGAAGCTTTCTTT. Its translation is CAWRLWKQGDTEAFF.